Each of the 8 T cell receptor beta chains below was sequenced from the same sample in a study of cytomegalovirus exposure and HLA in healthy donors. Primers for the PCR totalled 60 Vbeta and 13 Jbeta. TCRdb's table, derived via immunoSEQ multiplex PCR, lists solely in-frame clones and lacks some. The sample lists some 160,000 clones; about a tenth were seen once. The sequenced material came from PBMCs. Source of these receptors: a male donor in good health and CMV-seronegative.

This chain uses TRBV6-6 with TRBJ2-5; a weak D match, TRBD2 (6 bases). Between the trimmed V and J ends, which lost 0 bases and 4 bases, there was a span of 12 bases. CDR1 is MNHNY and CDR2 is SVGAGI in the germline V gene (reference sequence). This CDR3 comprises 15 residues. This CDR3 is CASSYSAGSTETQYF. The CDR3 DNA sequence: TGTGCCAGCAGTTACTCCGCGGGATCCACAGAGACCCAGTACTTC.

This clone was seen a handful of times. This chain connects TRBV29-1 to TRBJ1-2, with unresolved D. CDR1 and CDR2 (germline): SQVTM, ANQGSEA. Trimming removed 4 bases at V and 2 bases at J, with 5 bases between. The CDR3 totals 11 residues. The DNA of the CDR3 is TGCAGCGTTGCCGGGAACTATGGCTACACCTTC. Amino acids: CSVAGNYGYTF.

This chain joins TRBV29-1 and TRBJ2-5; TRBD2 matches 7 bases. The J call may be in error: the DNA end matches TRBJ2-7 better. The CDR3 covers 11 residues. CDR1 and CDR2 (germline): SQVTM, ANQGSEA. The CDR3 here is CGGSDTYEQYF. The CDR3 coding sequence is TGCGGCGGGAGCGATACATACGAGCAGTACTTC.

This clone was counted only a few times. The chain employs TRBV4-3 and TRBJ1-5; D is perhaps TRBD1 (5 bases). The CDR3 loop spans 14 amino acids. Germline V lookup: CDR1 LGHNA, CDR2 YSLEER. The V and J ends lost 4 bases and 4 bases respectively, with 11 bases between them. CDR3 sequence (DNA): TGCGCCAGCAGCCCTTACACAGGAAATCAGCCCCAGCATTTT. It translates to CASSPYTGNQPQHF.

This rearrangement joins TRBV15 to TRBJ1-4, with 10 bases that match TRBD1. With V trimmed by 4 bases and J by 5 bases, 4 bases remained unmatched. The CDR3 runs 15 residues. The germline gives CDR1 LNHNV, CDR2 YYDKDF (reference sequence). CDR3 DNA sequence: TGTGCCACCAGCAAGGGGGACAGGGGAAATGAAAAACTGTTTTTT. Amino acid sequence: CATSKGDRGNEKLFF.

V usage is TRBV1 and J usage is TRBJ2-3; the D call in the table, TRBD2, was not verified against the DNA. TRBV1 is a recognized pseudogene. The CDR3 sequence is 17 residues long. CDR3 sequence: CTSSQDAASGGVDTQYF. The CDR3 DNA sequence: TGCACCAGCAGCCAAGATGCCGCAAGCGGGGGGGTTGATACGCAGTATTTT.

This clone was detected a few times. The chain couples TRBV6-6 to TRBJ2-1; 11 bases map to TRBD2. The CDR3 totals 15 residues. The germline V gene has CDR1 MNHNY and CDR2 SVGAGI (reference sequence). The V gene end was trimmed by 2 bases and the J gene end by 6 bases; junction bases not matched to a gene: 3. CDR3 nucleotides: TGTGCCAGCAGTTACGTAGCGGGGGGGGGCAATGAGCAGTTCTTC. Encoded protein: CASSYVAGGGNEQFF.

CDR3 sequence (DNA): TGTGCCAGCAGTTACTCAAGTGGGCTCTATGGCTACACCTTC. Its protein product is CASSYSSGLYGYTF. The chain uses TRBV6-5 and TRBJ1-2; no clear D gene. V lost 0 bases and J 4 bases, leaving 9 bases between the germline ends. From germline, CDR1 is MNHEY and CDR2 SVGAGI. The CDR3 is 14 amino acids.